The TCR beta chain described here comes from a study of identical twins (dated by TCRdb to the mid-2010s). With regard to the full study: TCR alpha and beta repertoires from monozygotic twins, unrelated adults of various ages and cord blood were deep-sequenced to test whether fetal clonotypes persist. To rule out contamination, the twin experiments were replicated at different times with different library preparation protocols. Broad study findings and their caveats: A weaker excess of twin sharing was found in beta out-of-frame sequences because the signal-to-noise ratio was lowered by fewer shared sequences. In monozygotic twins, out-of-frame TCR alpha sharing was systematically underestimated by recombination models, although the models agreed with sharing between unrelated individuals. Fewer insertions were carried by abundant cord blood beta clonotypes, a similar but weaker trend appeared in young adult naive repertoires, and no such trend appeared in memory repertoires. Compared with coincidental sharing between unrelated individuals, out-of-frame TCR alpha sequences shared between twins had an excess of sequences with low generation probability. Invariant T cells such as MAIT and iNKT could partly confound zero-insertion analyses, though diverse VJ usage argued against this for most clonotypes. Because the same donors could not be followed over many years, the conclusions relied on cross-sectional statistical analysis.

Preparation of the library involved 5' RACE. The sequencer was an Illumina HiSeq 2000. A universal primer binding site was added through template switching, and the final cDNA carried a unique molecular identifier so that TCR cDNA molecules could be counted accurately. Specific primers in the conserved constant-segment region were used to synthesize first-strand cDNA for TCR alpha and beta chains. Each cDNA library was double barcoded, with a SMART-Mk sample barcode plus Illumina barcodes, to control for contamination. Two successive PCR steps introduced TruSeq adapter sequences along with Illumina sample barcodes. The TCR alpha and beta cDNA libraries were sequenced on the Illumina HiSeq platform using custom primers. The published analysis was carried out like this. Unique molecular identifiers were extracted from raw reads with MiGEC, and CDR3 positions were determined with MiXCR. Recombination models were inferred per individual with the repgenHMM and IGoR tools using an EM algorithm. Shared clonotypes were analyzed with the tcR package in R, and sharing was normalized by the product of cloneset sizes. Out-of-frame nonproductive sequences were analyzed to study raw recombination free of thymic and clonal selection effects. Using fastp trimming at Q25 and MiXCR clonotype assembly, TCRdb reanalyzed the public sequencing data and kept in-frame beta chains. All rows with the same CDR3 protein become a single entry with the most common DNA and genes. It is TCRdb's table, rather than the study itself, that gives the V and J calls and clone size. This sample gives 280,000 or so distinct CDR3 sequences in total; under 9.5% of them show up just once. The biggest ten clones account for approximately 2.1% of the sample.

Only healthy Caucasian donors were included. Three pairs of female monozygotic twins, all aged roughly 18 to 30 years, made up the twin cohort. Miltenyi CD45RO+ enrichment and human naive T-cell isolation kits were used to isolate memory (CD45RO+) and naive T cells from PBMC. This clonotype was observed at least ten times. Its antigen is unknown. No base-level quality is on record; no much larger clone is a single base apart. V is trimmed back by 4 bases and J by 2 bases, and the junction contains 4 bases that no gene match accounts for. The germline V gene gives CDR1 as SGHRS and CDR2 as YFSETQ. The CDR3 numbers 15 residues from cysteine through phenylalanine. Only the CDR3 region is kept as DNA, spanning 45 bases read in frame from base 1. Another study also made use of these data, one on yellow fever vaccine responses in identical twins. As described in the second report: According to the authors, in identical twins the way T cells responded to vaccination appeared partly convergent and partly personalized. The study precisely tracked vaccine-responding T cell clones in identical twins.

In this chain, TRBV5-1 is recombined with TRBJ2-3; the junction holds 10 bases that match TRBD1. The receptor was derived from a woman between 18 and 29 years old in good health. The specimen sequenced was memory (CD45RO+) T cells sorted from blood. According to the study, the label for this sample's cell subset or site signals: CD45RO+ enriched T cells. CDR3 region: CASSPGTGDTDTQYF. The nucleotides read TGCGCCAGCAGCCCCGGGACAGGGGACACAGATACGCAGTATTTT.